Reported below is one T cell receptor beta chain. This clonotype was detected many times. Its binding antigen is unknown. No clone much larger than this one lies a single base away; base qualities are absent. This entry belongs to a study of T-cell reconstitution after alpha-beta-depleted transplantation in children (dated by TCRdb to the mid-2010s). For the wider study: Using TCR repertoire profiling, the study followed T-cell immune reconstitution in a quantitative way in children after TCRalphabeta/CD19-depleted allogeneic hematopoietic cell transplantation. Summary of the overall study and its limitations: The high TCRbeta diversity at day 60 in some patients was ascribed to recipient T cells and intrathymic progenitors that had survived conditioning. Apparently early alphabetaT-cell count recovery about two months after transplant reportedly relied on only several hundred rapidly expanded clones derived from non-depleted graft cells. Over the following months the frequencies of hyperexpanded clones went down, and after one year T-cell counts and TCRbeta diversity were mostly credited to newly produced T cells.

The method was PCR. This sample was sequenced with an Illumina HiSeq 2500. Molecular barcoding was employed in the preparation of TCR libraries, with unique molecular identifiers being used to normalize TCRbeta repertoire quantification. TCRdb reanalyzed the raw reads on its own, using fastp at Q25 for trimming and MiXCR for clone calling, and kept in-frame beta chains. Rows with a matching CDR3 protein are joined into one entry that keeps the most common DNA and genes. In all, the sample holds around 270,000 distinct CDR3 sequences, and just over 7.5% of those were seen once. The ten largest clones represent approximately 9.6% of the sample. V loses 6 bases of germline sequence and J loses 8 bases, and the interval between the two ends is 10 bases. Sequences SNHLY (CDR1) and FYNNEI (CDR2) are obtained from the germline V gene. Its CDR3 holds 12 amino acids, cysteine through phenylalanine. Only CDR3 DNA remains: 36 bases, in frame from the first base.

The treatment or condition label on this specimen signifies: allogeneic hematopoietic cell transplantation with graft depleted of TCRalphabeta T cells and CD19 B cells. The transplant recipients were children given TCRalphabeta/CD19-depleted allogeneic hematopoietic cell grafts. The TCR originated in a female patient under 10 years old who had a stem cell transplant for Fanconi anemia, so the T cells may come from the graft donor. The sequence is built from TRBV2 and TRBJ2-2; the D gene cannot be resolved reliably. Sequencing was performed on peripheral blood, taken 360 days after TCRalphabeta/CD19-depleted stem cell transplant. The nucleotide sequence is given as TGTGCCAGCAGGCTTAGTGGGGGGGAGCTGTTTTTT. It translates to CASRLSGGELFF.